The clone carrying this T cell receptor beta chain was detected only a few times. Its cognate antigen is unknown. V lost 6 bases, J lost 8 bases, and 10 bases lay in between. The CDR3 consists of 11 residues. CDR1 is MNHNS, CDR2 SASEGT, per germline. TCRdb itself ran the reads through MiXCR, one entry per CDR3 protein. The sample comprises hundreds of thousands of distinct CDR3 sequences, 20% to 25% of which are singletons, and roughly 8% rests with the top ten. This specimen comes from a study of T cell repertoires in cytomegalovirus infection. Whole-study context: Public TCR beta signatures provided an indication of both CMV infection and a matching HLA type.

Regarding the study as a whole: People with CMV and the relevant HLA were identified by cumulative public TCR beta family frequency. The study found HLA-C-restricted CMV-specific TCR beta clonotypes dominating the ex vivo response.

This TCR derives from a human donor in good health (CMV status not recorded). Some clones in this sample may be carry-over from other donors' samples. Specimen: CD8+ T cells from PBMCs. This chain uses TRBV6-1 with TRBJ1-1; D gene ambiguous. DNA of the CDR3: TGTGCCAGCAGCCCTAGCAGAGAAGCTTTCTTT. Residues: CASSPSREAFF.